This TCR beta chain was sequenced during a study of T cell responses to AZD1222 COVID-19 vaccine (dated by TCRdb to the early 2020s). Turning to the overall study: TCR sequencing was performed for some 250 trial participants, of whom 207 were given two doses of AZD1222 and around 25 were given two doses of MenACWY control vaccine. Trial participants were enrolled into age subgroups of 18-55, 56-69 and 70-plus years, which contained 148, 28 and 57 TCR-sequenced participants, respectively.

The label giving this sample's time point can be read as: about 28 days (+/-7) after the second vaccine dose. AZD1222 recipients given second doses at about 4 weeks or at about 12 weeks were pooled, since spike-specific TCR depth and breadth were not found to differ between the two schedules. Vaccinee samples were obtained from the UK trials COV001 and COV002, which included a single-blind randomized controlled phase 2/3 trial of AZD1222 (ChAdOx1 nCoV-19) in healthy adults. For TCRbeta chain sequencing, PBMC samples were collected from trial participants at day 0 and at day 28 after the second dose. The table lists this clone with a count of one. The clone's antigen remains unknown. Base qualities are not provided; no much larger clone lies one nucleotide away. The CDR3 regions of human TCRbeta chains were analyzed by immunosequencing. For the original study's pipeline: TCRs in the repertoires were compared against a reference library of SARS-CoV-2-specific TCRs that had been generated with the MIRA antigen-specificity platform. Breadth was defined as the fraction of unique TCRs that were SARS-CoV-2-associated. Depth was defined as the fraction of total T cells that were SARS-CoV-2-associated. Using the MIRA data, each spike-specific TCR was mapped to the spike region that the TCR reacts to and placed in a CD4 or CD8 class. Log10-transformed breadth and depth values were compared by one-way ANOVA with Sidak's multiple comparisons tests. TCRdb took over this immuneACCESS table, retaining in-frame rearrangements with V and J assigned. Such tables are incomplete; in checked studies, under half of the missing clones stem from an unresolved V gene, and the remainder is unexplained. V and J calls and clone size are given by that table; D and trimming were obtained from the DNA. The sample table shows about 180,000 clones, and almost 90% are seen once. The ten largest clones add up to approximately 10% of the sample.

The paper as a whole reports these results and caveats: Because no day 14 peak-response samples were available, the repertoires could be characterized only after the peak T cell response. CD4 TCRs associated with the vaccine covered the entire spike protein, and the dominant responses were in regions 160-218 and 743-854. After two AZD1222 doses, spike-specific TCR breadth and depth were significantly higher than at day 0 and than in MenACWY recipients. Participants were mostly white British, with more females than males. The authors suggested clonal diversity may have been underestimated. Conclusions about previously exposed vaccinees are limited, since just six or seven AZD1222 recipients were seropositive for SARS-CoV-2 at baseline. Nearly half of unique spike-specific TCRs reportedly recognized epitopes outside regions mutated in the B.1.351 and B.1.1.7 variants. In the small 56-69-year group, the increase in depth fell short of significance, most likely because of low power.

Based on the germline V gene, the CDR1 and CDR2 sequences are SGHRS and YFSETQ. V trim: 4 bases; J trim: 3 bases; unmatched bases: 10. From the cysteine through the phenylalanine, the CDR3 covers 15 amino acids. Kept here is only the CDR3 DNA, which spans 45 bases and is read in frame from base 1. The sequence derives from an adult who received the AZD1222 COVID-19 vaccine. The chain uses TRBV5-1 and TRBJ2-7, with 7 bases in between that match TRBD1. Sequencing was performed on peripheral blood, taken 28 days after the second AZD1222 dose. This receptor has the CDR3 CASSQAGTVLYEQYF. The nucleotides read TGCGCCAGCAGCCAGGCCGGGACAGTCCTCTACGAGCAGTACTTC.